A selection of T cell receptor beta chains follows, all from one sample in a study of OX40 agonist ivuxolimab in advanced cancers. Libraries were prepared by immunoSEQ multiplex PCR; TCRdb keeps only in-frame clonotypes and omits some of them. The table shows more than 20,000 clones, with roughly 80% occurring only once. The sample consisted of CD4+ or CD8+ T cells sorted from blood, taken in a trial of the OX40 agonist ivuxolimab. These receptor sequences come from an adult with an advanced solid tumor such as melanoma, head and neck, liver or kidney cancer. Both conserved end residues are part of each CDR3. The order of the fields is clone size, V gene, D gene, J gene, CDR3 DNA, CDR3 protein. A D gene is named only where the DNA matches it firmly. The listing skips clone size in some rows; elsewhere it reads once, few, many or a size class.

NA	TRBV6-5	TRBD2	TRBJ2-7	TGTGCCAGCAGTTATGCGGGGGAGCCTGCTTTGGAGCAGTACTTC	CASSYAGEPALEQYF
NA	TRBV11-3	NA	TRBJ2-7	TGTGCCAGCAGCCCCGGGTACGAGCAGTACTTC	CASSPGYEQYF
NA	TRBV9	NA	TRBJ1-3	TGTGCCAGCAGCTCTCCCGGGGGGACTGGAAACACCATATATTTT	CASSSPGGTGNTIYF
NA	TRBV7-9	TRBD1	TRBJ1-2	TGTGCCAGCAGTCCAATAAGGGACAGGGACGGGATCTATGGCTACACCTTC	CASSPIRDRDGIYGYTF
once	TRBV2	TRBD1	TRBJ1-1	TGTGCCAGCAGAGGCGTCGACAGGGCTCCTGAAGCTTTCTTT	CASRGVDRAPEAFF
NA	TRBV9	TRBD2	TRBJ2-3	TGTGCCAGCAGGTTAGCGGGTAGGAGGGCAGATACGCAGTATTTT	CASRLAGRRADTQYF
few	TRBV6-1	TRBD2	TRBJ2-3	TGTGCCAGCAGTGAAGTAGCGGGGGGGTCCACAGATACGCAGTATTTT	CASSEVAGGSTDTQYF
NA	TRBV6-5	NA	TRBJ1-2	TGTGCCAGCAGTCCCCTGACTTATGGCTATGGCTACACCTTC	CASSPLTYGYGYTF
NA	TRBV6-6	TRBD1	TRBJ1-5	TGTGCCAGCGGGAGGGGACAGGGCAATCAGCCCCAGCATTTT	CASGRGQGNQPQHF
NA	TRBV19	TRBD2	TRBJ2-7	TGTGCCAGTAGCCCAGCGGGGCCCTACGAGCAGTACTTC	CASSPAGPYEQYF
NA	TRBV14	NA	TRBJ2-1	TGTGCCAGCAGCCCTTGGACGGGCTACAATGAGCAGTTCTTC	CASSPWTGYNEQFF
NA	TRBV5-4	NA	TRBJ1-2	TGTGCCAGCAGCTTACAGGAGAACTATGGCTACACCTTC	CASSLQENYGYTF
NA	TRBV13	NA	TRBJ2-1	TGTGCCAGCAGCCTGGCCCTCGGGTCCCACAATGAGCAGTTCTTC	CASSLALGSHNEQFF
NA	TRBV15	NA	TRBJ2-7	TGTGCCACCAGCAGAGCCGGAGGCGAGCAGTACTTC	CATSRAGGEQYF
NA	TRBV5-4	TRBD1	TRBJ2-3	TGTGCCAGCACAGAGGACAGGGTCAAAGATACGCAGTATTTT	CASTEDRVKDTQYF
NA	TRBV11-2	TRBD2	TRBJ2-7	TGTGCCAGCAGCGCACTAGCGGGAACGTCGTCCGAGCAGTACTTC	CASSALAGTSSEQYF
NA	TRBV28	NA	TRBJ2-7	TGTGCCAGCCAAGATGGGATCTACGAGCAGTACTTC	CASQDGIYEQYF
NA	TRBV6-1	TRBD1	TRBJ2-7	TGTGCCAGCAGTGTTACAGGGGGCGGGGGCGAGCAGTACTTC	CASSVTGGGGEQYF
NA	TRBV19	NA	TRBJ1-3	TGTGCCAGTAGTATAGGTACGAGCTCTGGAAACACCATATATTTT	CASSIGTSSGNTIYF
few	TRBV7-9	NA	TRBJ2-3	TGTGCCAGCAGCAGTGGGCCGGGGAGTACAGATACGCAGTATTTT	CASSSGPGSTDTQYF
NA	TRBV6-1	NA	TRBJ1-2	TGTGCCAGCAGTGAAGACAGGGCGAACTATGGCTACACCTTC	CASSEDRANYGYTF
NA	TRBV9	NA	TRBJ2-2	TGTGCCAGCAGCCCCTCCCTTGCGAACACCGGGGAGCTGTTTTTT	CASSPSLANTGELFF
NA	TRBV13	TRBD2	TRBJ2-3	TGTGCCAGCAGCTCCGCTATTGGGACTAGCGTCACAGATACGCAGTATTTT	CASSSAIGTSVTDTQYF
NA	TRBV9	TRBD1	TRBJ1-1	TGTGCCAGCAGCGCACCTACAGGGGGAGCGGGCACTGAAGCTTTCTTT	CASSAPTGGAGTEAFF
NA	TRBV28	NA	TRBJ1-2	TGTGCCAGCAGTGTAGGACAGCCAAACTATGGCTACACCTTC	CASSVGQPNYGYTF
NA	TRBV5-1	NA	TRBJ2-3	TGCGCCAGCAGGGGGGGGCTCTTGGCAGATACGCAGTATTTT	CASRGGLLADTQYF
once	TRBV2	NA	TRBJ2-5	TGTGCCAGCAGTGAATGGCGGGGACAAGAGACCCAGTACTTC	CASSEWRGQETQYF
NA	TRBV7-9	NA	TRBJ1-1	TGTGCCAGCAGCTCTACGATGAACACTGAAGCTTTCTTT	CASSSTMNTEAFF